This T cell receptor beta chain was observed in a study of siplizumab effects on memory and regulatory T cells. Overall study findings and caveats: Proliferating clones, CD4+ or CD8+, lacked an assignable naive or memory phenotype in roughly 75-97% of cases. Siplizumab cultures yielded proliferating Tregs whose suppressive function was not confirmed.

The CDR3 sequence is 13 residues long. CDR1 and CDR2 (germline): SGHNT, YYREEE (reference sequence). With 0 bases removed from V and 5 bases from J, the gap between germline ends came to 8 bases. Some 100,000 TCR templates were measured in each sample. The assay was immunoSEQ multiplex PCR, and TCRdb's table has in-frame clones only and misses some. The sample has some 65,000 clones, approximately 88% seen once; the top ten hold 1.7%. With regard to this clone: Its antigen is unidentified.

This receptor was obtained from a human donor in good health. The sequencing input was Tregs sorted from blood. V is TRBV5-4 and J is TRBJ2-5; D is unresolved. CDR3 sequence (DNA): TGTGCCAGCAGCTTGGGACCCATGGAGACCCAGTACTTC. Its translation is CASSLGPMETQYF.